These T cell receptor beta chains were read from a single sample in a study of T cells in narcolepsy. Method: immunoSEQ multiplex PCR; TCRdb's copy keeps in-frame clones and lacks some. Of 25,000 to 35,000 clones in the sample, around four fifths were seen once. The sequenced sample was CD45RA- memory CD4+ T cells from PBMCs. The receptors were sampled from a human donor with narcolepsy. Both conserved end residues are part of each CDR3. The order of the fields is V gene, clone size, J gene, D gene, CDR3 length, CDR3 protein, CDR3 DNA. D genes are given only for firm matches. Rows give clone size only sometimes, using once, few, many, or a class for an expanded clone.

>TRBV28|.|TRBJ1-3|TRBD1|16
CASSRTGQGNGNTIYF
TGTGCCAGCAGCCGTACGGGACAGGGTAATGGAAACACCATATATTTT
>TRBV7-9|.|TRBJ1-2|.|13
CASSLAAVGGYTF
TGTGCCAGCAGCTTAGCGGCGGTGGGGGGCTACACCTTC
>TRBV2|.|TRBJ1-5|.|14
CASSEQGPSRSQHF
TGTGCCAGCAGTGAACAGGGGCCCTCTAGGTCCCAGCATTTT
>TRBV4-2|.|TRBJ2-7|TRBD2|15
CASSQEGTTAYEQYF
TGTGCCAGCAGCCAAGAGGGGACTACTGCCTACGAGCAGTACTTC
>TRBV25-1|medium-sized|TRBJ1-4|.|13
CASQTAYQEKLFF
TGTGCCAGCCAGACTGCGTACCAGGAAAAACTGTTTTTT
>TRBV29-1|.|TRBJ1-1|TRBD1|13
CSVGTGGYTEAFF
TGCAGCGTTGGGACAGGCGGATACACTGAAGCTTTCTTT
>TRBV5-1|.|TRBJ2-7|TRBD1|14
CASSLADRTYEQYF
TGCGCCAGCAGCTTGGCGGACAGGACCTACGAGCAGTACTTC
>TRBV2|.|TRBJ2-7|.|12
CASTHGGLEQYF
TGTGCCAGCACCCACGGGGGTCTCGAGCAGTACTTC
>TRBV6-5|few|TRBJ2-6|.|15
CASSRGGSGANVLTF
TGTGCCAGCAGTAGGGGGGGATCTGGGGCCAACGTCCTGACTTTC
>TRBV10-3|.|TRBJ2-2|TRBD2|14
CAIMSGRNTGELFF
TGTGCCATCATGAGCGGGAGGAACACCGGGGAGCTGTTTTTT
>TRBV19|.|TRBJ1-5|.|15
CASSIGRLRHQPQHF
TGTGCCAGTAGTATAGGGAGACTTCGGCATCAGCCCCAGCATTTT
>TRBV5-4|.|TRBJ1-1|.|15
CASSLPGRGDTEAFF
TGTGCCAGCAGCTTACCGGGACGGGGAGACACTGAAGCTTTCTTT
>TRBV10-2|.|TRBJ2-1|TRBD1|12
CASSERQGAQFF
TGCGCCAGCAGTGAACGACAGGGGGCCCAGTTCTTC
>TRBV7-2|.|TRBJ2-5|.|15
CASSLARKAGVTQYF
TGTGCCAGCAGCTTAGCCCGTAAGGCAGGGGTGACCCAGTACTTC
>TRBV6-1|.|TRBJ1-4|.|12
CASSGQDEKLFF
TGTGCCAGCAGTGGACAGGATGAAAAACTGTTTTTT
>TRBV5-4|.|TRBJ1-2|.|15
CASSLARTVYYGYTF
TGTGCCAGCAGCTTGGCCAGGACAGTTTACTATGGCTACACCTTC
>TRBV6-1|few|TRBJ2-2|TRBD1|15
CAIETGGPNTGELFF
TGTGCCATCGAAACAGGGGGTCCGAACACCGGGGAGCTGTTTTTT
>TRBV30|.|TRBJ2-1|.|13
CAWRINGANEQFF
TGTGCCTGGCGGATCAACGGGGCCAATGAGCAGTTCTTC
>TRBV28|.|TRBJ2-7|.|12
CASSSTTYEQYF
TGTGCCAGCAGTTCGACTACCTACGAGCAGTACTTC
>TRBV28|once|TRBJ2-3|.|16
CASSPTLGLGADTQYF
TGTGCCAGCAGCCCCACCTTGGGGCTAGGTGCAGATACGCAGTATTTT
>TRBV11-2|.|TRBJ2-2|TRBD1|15
CASSFLQGAGGELFF
TGTGCCAGCAGCTTCCTACAGGGGGCCGGCGGGGAGCTGTTTTTT
>TRBV12-5|.|TRBJ2-1|.|14
CASADSASYNEQFF
TGTGCTAGTGCGGACTCCGCTTCCTACAATGAGCAGTTCTTC
>TRBV5-1|.|TRBJ2-7|.|12
CASSKEYGVQYF
TGCGCCAGCAGCAAGGAGTACGGGGTGCAGTACTTC
>TRBV7-8|once|TRBJ1-2|TRBD1|14
CASSPQQGAIGYTF
TGTGCCAGCAGCCCCCAACAGGGGGCGATTGGCTACACCTTC
>TRBV9|.|TRBJ1-5|.|13
CASSGGEVGPQHF
TGTGCCAGCAGCGGTGGGGAGGTCGGGCCCCAGCATTTT
>TRBV11-2|.|TRBJ1-1|.|13
CASSQVLTTEAFF
TGTGCCAGCAGTCAAGTTTTGACCACTGAAGCTTTCTTT
>TRBV27|few|TRBJ1-5|TRBD1|16
CASNPRWDSKNQPQHF
TGTGCCAGCAACCCCAGGTGGGACAGTAAAAATCAGCCCCAGCATTTT
>TRBV5-4|once|TRBJ2-7|.|14
CASSLSRSAYEQYF
TGTGCCAGCAGCTTGTCCAGGTCCGCCTACGAGCAGTACTTC
>TRBV19|.|TRBJ1-2|TRBD1|15
CASKDRGFSNYGYTF
TGTGCCAGTAAGGACAGGGGGTTCTCTAACTATGGCTACACCTTC
>TRBV9|.|TRBJ2-7|.|14
CASSVAAEHYEQYF
TGTGCCAGCAGCGTAGCAGCGGAACACTACGAGCAGTACTTC
>TRBV19|.|TRBJ1-2|.|15
CASSPTGRANYGYTF
TGTGCCAGTAGTCCAACAGGCCGAGCTAACTATGGCTACACCTTC
>TRBV6-1|few|TRBJ1-1|.|11
CATKEVTEAFF
TGTGCCACCAAAGAGGTCACTGAAGCTTTCTTT
>TRBV2|.|TRBJ2-4|.|15
CASSEPPVALRGQYF
TGTGCCAGCAGTGAGCCCCCGGTGGCGCTAAGGGGCCAGTACTTC
>TRBV28|once|TRBJ1-2|TRBD1|15
CASSPPTGGIYGYTF
TGTGCCAGCAGTCCCCCGACAGGGGGCATCTATGGCTACACCTTC
>TRBV29-1|.|TRBJ1-2|.|12
CSVNERVWGYTF
TGCAGCGTTAACGAAAGGGTTTGGGGCTACACCTTC
>TRBV29-1|.|TRBJ1-2|TRBD1|12
CSSQTGDYGYTF
TGCAGCTCCCAGACAGGGGACTATGGCTACACCTTC
>TRBV6-1|.|TRBJ2-1|TRBD2|14
CASSGLAGINEQFF
TGTGCCAGCTCGGGACTAGCGGGGATAAATGAGCAGTTCTTC
>TRBV7-2|.|TRBJ2-2|.|14
CASSLSRDTGELFF
TGTGCCAGCAGCTTAAGTAGAGACACCGGGGAGCTGTTTTTT
>TRBV2|few|TRBJ1-1|.|13
CASSFRLQAGAFF
TGTGCCAGCAGCTTCCGACTTCAGGCCGGCGCTTTCTTT
>TRBV14|few|TRBJ1-3|TRBD1|16
CASSRTGEDLGNTIYF
TGTGCCAGCAGCCGGACAGGGGAGGATCTCGGGAACACCATATATTTT
>TRBV19|.|TRBJ1-5|.|15
CASSMASRGNQPQHF
TGTGCCAGTAGCATGGCGTCACGGGGCAATCAGCCCCAGCATTTT
>TRBV18|.|TRBJ2-3|.|15
CASSVRTLPTDTQYF
TGTGCCAGCTCCGTCCGGACACTCCCCACAGATACGCAGTATTTT
>TRBV28|.|TRBJ2-7|TRBD2|15
CASSRPGLDLSEQYF
TGTGCCAGCAGTCGACCTGGACTAGATCTCTCCGAGCAGTACTTC
>TRBV5-1|once|TRBJ2-5|TRBD2|13
CASSMQRGETQYF
TGCGCCAGCAGCATGCAGCGGGGGGAGACCCAGTACTTC
>TRBV16|.|TRBJ1-1|TRBD1|13
CASSQSDRGLTFF
TGTGCCAGCAGCCAGAGTGACAGGGGGCTGACTTTCTTT
>TRBV11-2|.|TRBJ1-3|.|16
CASSILGGGNGNTIYF
TGTGCCAGCAGCATCCTCGGGGGGGGCAATGGAAACACCATATATTTT